This TCR beta chain was sequenced in a study of PD-L1 blockade in urothelial cancer. Overall study: T cells numbered a median of around 140,000 in the blood samples.

Assay used: immunoSEQ multiplex PCR; TCRdb lists only in-frame clones, some missing. The sample lists 50,000 or so clones; about 80% were seen once. This clone occurred a few times. Germline V gene lookup returns CDR1 LNHDA and CDR2 SQIVND (reference sequence). This CDR3 has 15 amino acids. V gave up 6 bases and J gave up 0 bases, with 12 bases separating them. The V call is TRBV19, the J call TRBJ1-5, with a weak D call TRBD1 (6 bases). The receptor's source is a man aged 70-80 years with urothelial cancer. Sequenced here: PBMCs, sampled around atezolizumab (anti-PD-L1) treatment. DNA for the CDR3: TGTGCCAGTAGGGGAGGGGACACTAGCAATCAGCCCCAGCATTTT. Protein sequence: CASRGGDTSNQPQHF.